This T cell receptor (beta chain) was found in a study of PD-1 blockade in mismatch repair-deficient tumors. Study-level points and caveats: After pembrolizumab, tumor-resident clones rose rapidly, then generally contracted before radiologic responses.

The time point was: approximately 9-day in vitro stimulation with candidate mutation-associated neoantigen peptide 1. Each of six or seven ELISpot-reactive candidate peptides was used for roughly nine-day stimulation. Generated by immunoSEQ multiplex PCR, the TCRdb table keeps only in-frame clones and is missing some. The sample carries several thousand clones, about 88% recorded once. There are 16 residues in the CDR3. For this clone: Its antigen is not known.

The genes are TRBV21-1 and TRBJ2-1; TRBD2, as called in the table, went unchecked against the DNA. TRBV21-1 is listed as a pseudogene. The sequence was collected from an adult with mismatch repair-deficient cancer. Sequences were derived from cells cultured in vitro, sampled from a patient treated with pembrolizumab. The CDR3 spells CASSKEVCGAYNEQFF. CDR3 in DNA: TGTGCCAGCAGCAAAGAAGTTTGCGGGGCCTACAATGAGCAGTTCTTC.